The entry below gives a single T cell receptor (beta chain) sequence along with its context. Its antigen is as yet unknown. This table comes from immunoSEQ multiplex PCR, and its TCRdb copy is limited to in-frame clones, with some not included. The table lists 15,000 to 20,000 clones, around four fifths of them singletons. Before any sequencing was done, the ViraFEST assay used viral peptide pools to expand antigen-specific CD4+ T cells. Culture proceeded for about 11 days, and CD4+ T cells were then isolated. Confirmation by PCR established that the person had SARS-CoV-2 infection between March and December 2020. It was on days 3 and 7 that half the medium was replaced with IL-2 medium. Germline V gene lookup returns CDR1 GTSNPN and CDR2 SVGIG (reference sequence). Losses at the gene ends were 5 bases for V and 8 bases for J; bases not matched to a gene: 15. CDR3 size: 16 residues. The data stem from a study of vaccination effects on CD4 cells after COVID-19. Whole-study context: Sample donation by two convalescent patients took place 16 days and one week before vaccination.

Broader study findings: Clones that were induced by infection or by vaccine showed marked contraction late after vaccination. Convalescents' spike-reactive clones after vaccination were mainly made up of new clones that the vaccine induced.

This sequence was found in a human donor who had a prior SARS-CoV-2 infection. The starting material was CD4+ T cells from PBMCs cultured with SARS-CoV-2 spike peptides, obtained before COVID-19 vaccination. The rearrangement links TRBV30 to TRBJ1-4, with 9 bases aligning to TRBD1. CDR3 sequence (DNA): TGTGCCTGGGGGCGGGACAGGGCGCGCAGACGGGAAAAACTGTTTTTT. Translated: CAWGRDRARRREKLFF.